Listed below are T cell receptor beta chains from one sample, sequenced in a study of CD8+ T cells in alopecia areata. TCRdb keeps only in-frame clones here, not all; method: immunoSEQ multiplex PCR. The data show over 110,000 clones, 51% seen once. Sequencing used CD4+ T cells sorted from blood, obtained at week 0. Receptors were obtained from a human donor with alopecia areata. CDR3s include the opening cysteine and the closing phenylalanine or tryptophan.

CDR3 protein	J gene	V gene
CSVVRQGSWTGELFF	TRBJ2-2	TRBV29-1
CASSLQGNQPQHF	TRBJ1-5	TRBV28
CAWSDTGGRSNQPQHF	TRBJ1-5	TRBV30
CSSRSDTQYF	TRBJ2-3	TRBV29-1
CAWSVSASKLFF	TRBJ1-4	TRBV30
CASRRTSGSYEQYF	TRBJ2-7	TRBV2
CASSQKRGADTQYF	TRBJ2-3	TRBV4-2
CAWSVRGDQPQHF	TRBJ1-5	TRBV30
CASSLVGNGGTGELFF	TRBJ2-2	TRBV5-1
CASSPQGLAGVRDEQYF	TRBJ2-7	TRBV5-1
CASSQARGEKFF	TRBJ2-1	TRBV4-3
CASSILPGQGWYEQYF	TRBJ2-7	TRBV19
CSVERWAREQETQYF	TRBJ2-5	TRBV29-1
CAWGSDGGEQFF	TRBJ2-1	TRBV30
CASSSTSGSGEQFF	TRBJ2-1	TRBV7-8
CSVHTSGHRYF	TRBJ2-7	TRBV29-1
CASSPGPTDTQYF	TRBJ2-3	TRBV9
CASSIQGAGSEAFF	TRBJ1-1	TRBV19
CAWIEHDRNTQYF	TRBJ2-3	TRBV30
CSVALRQGIHEQYF	TRBJ2-7	TRBV29-1
CASSATGHPGREQYF	TRBJ2-7	TRBV18
CASSPFFQETQYF	TRBJ2-5	TRBV9
CASRIPSGSNEQFF	TRBJ2-1	TRBV6-5
CASSGAQSSYNEQFF	TRBJ2-1	TRBV5-1
CASSAGAGTEAFF	TRBJ1-1	TRBV6-4
CASNRDSGTQYF	TRBJ2-5	TRBV2
CASSSDSPRDTQYF	TRBJ2-3	TRBV5-1
CAWSRENQPQHF	TRBJ1-5	TRBV30
CASSQPGYEQYF	TRBJ2-7	TRBV7-2
CASSQIGDQNTEAFF	TRBJ1-1	TRBV4-3
CASSLTLLSYEQYF	TRBJ2-7	TRBV27
CSVVRSSYNEQFF	TRBJ2-1	TRBV29-1
CSVEARYYNEQFF	TRBJ2-1	TRBV29-1
CASSSSTGELFF	TRBJ2-2	TRBV5-1
CASSSKQGTSYTF	TRBJ1-2	TRBV7-9
CSVVPKGLGTGELFF	TRBJ2-2	TRBV29-1
CASSFLTTSGSGETQYF	TRBJ2-5	TRBV5-6
CSSQHKGELFF	TRBJ2-2	TRBV29-1
CASTSRVFGETQYF	TRBJ2-5	TRBV2
CSVVGGASGANVLTF	TRBJ2-6	TRBV29-1
CATSRGYETSTDTQYF	TRBJ2-3	TRBV15
CASSLLIGGSAYNEQFF	TRBJ2-1	TRBV28
CASRINYEQYF	TRBJ2-7	TRBV28
CASSVVGGATYGYTF	TRBJ1-2	TRBV9
CAWSSGRNTEAFF	TRBJ1-1	TRBV30
CASTYSRNTGELFF	TRBJ2-2	TRBV2
CASSQEVAATDTQYF	TRBJ2-3	TRBV2
CASRGVEGKNIQYF	TRBJ2-4	TRBV2
CASSRPTSTNEQFF	TRBJ2-1	TRBV4-1
CAWDTLDRGAIEAFF	TRBJ1-1	TRBV30
CASSQDLAITDTQYF	TRBJ2-3	TRBV4-2
CSISRGGGFGEQFF	TRBJ2-1	TRBV28
CAWSVGRGEPDEQYF	TRBJ2-7	TRBV30
CASSPPGETQYF	TRBJ2-5	TRBV7-7
CASQTRILHNEQFF	TRBJ2-1	TRBV2